The clone carrying this TCR beta chain was detected ten times or more. The antigen is unknown. V dropped 5 bases and J dropped 4 bases, with 11 bases sitting between them. The CDR3 is 13 amino acids. In germline, CDR1 is SGHTA, CDR2 FQGNSA. These data come from a study of T cell repertoires in cytomegalovirus infection. In the study overall: Public signatures in TCR beta pointed to CMV infection and matching HLA type. General study findings and limits: Ex vivo, HLA-C-restricted CMV-specific TCR beta clonotypes prevailed over the rest of the response.

TCRdb re-analysed the reads in MiXCR, keeping a single row per CDR3 protein. The repertoire includes more than 50,000 distinct CDR3 sequences, around 34% of them detected once, and about three quarters sits in the top ten. Sequencing used PBMCs, sequenced either directly or after in vitro stimulation (not recorded which). The clonotype comes from a human donor in good health (CMV status not recorded). Some clones in this sample may be carry-over from other donors' samples. The V call is TRBV7-2, the J call TRBJ1-2; unclear D gene. The CDR3 loop reads CASSREAVYGYTF. The CDR3 DNA is TGTGCCAGCAGCCGCGAGGCGGTCTATGGCTACACCTTC.